A selection of T cell receptor beta chains follows, all from one sample in a study of blood T cell repertoires in COVID-19. The data were produced by immunoSEQ multiplex PCR, yet TCRdb's version contains in-frame clones alone and is incomplete. Among 130,000 to 150,000 clones listed, roughly 87% were seen once. The sample consisted of PBMCs or T cells enriched from blood (not recorded which). The receptor set was obtained from a woman in her thirties or forties who had been exposed to COVID-19. CDR3s leave out the opening cysteine and the closing phenylalanine or tryptophan. Expanded clones are given a class, and other clones once, few, many or no size at all.

v_call,clone_size,j_call,cdr3_aa
TRBV6-5,NA,TRBJ2-7,ASSYLAGYEQY
TRBV7-6,NA,TRBJ1-6,ASSLAGGSPLH
TRBV7-9,NA,TRBJ2-7,ASSLAGVREQY
TRBV27,NA,TRBJ2-7,ASSLSPGSGYEQY
TRBV4-1,NA,TRBJ1-1,ASSQVTTGNTEAF
TRBV28,NA,TRBJ1-5,ASSPGQGARQPQH
TRBV2,NA,TRBJ2-1,ASSAPGIDVDEQF
TRBV11-2,NA,TRBJ2-4,ASSFPYRGLAKNIQY
TRBV9,NA,TRBJ1-2,ASSEPTNPISNYGYT
TRBV11-2,few,TRBJ1-6,ASSRTVDYNSPLH
TRBV19,NA,TRBJ1-6,ASRTASSYNSPLH
TRBV5-1,NA,TRBJ1-1,ASRLGEQGLGNTEAF
TRBV14,NA,TRBJ2-7,ASSQPTGNYEQY
TRBV7-9,NA,TRBJ1-4,ASSQGTGGEKLF
TRBV9,once,TRBJ2-1,ASSGGAFFGDEQF
TRBV6-2/TRBV6-3,few,TRBJ1-1,ASSSRGNTEAF
TRBV6-4,NA,TRBJ2-7,ASSRSGIGSYEQY
TRBV7-3,NA,TRBJ1-1,ASSSNPQGRTEAF
TRBV5-6,NA,TRBJ2-7,ASSSSGRVEHEQY
TRBV7-9,once,TRBJ2-5,ASSQGQGALETQY
TRBV20-1,NA,TRBJ1-1,SASHRGQAF
TRBV28,NA,TRBJ2-7,ASSAGGGEQY
TRBV15,NA,TRBJ1-3,ATRSSRVGNTIY
TRBV7-8,NA,TRBJ1-1,ASSLAGQGVTEAF
TRBV10-2,few,TRBJ2-1,ASSQIAPRGINEQF
TRBV7-9,NA,TRBJ2-5,ASSGTGGRETQY
TRBV7-9,NA,TRBJ1-1,ASSLVVRGDEAF
TRBV27,NA,TRBJ2-7,ASSSLVKGFYGQY
TRBV5-1,NA,TRBJ1-1,ASSRNRDAEAF
TRBV11-2,NA,TRBJ1-6,ASSPSGQGTSPLH
TRBV5-6,NA,TRBJ1-4,ASSFKGEINEKLF
TRBV9,NA,TRBJ2-7,ASSGEGGSNEQY
TRBV27,once,TRBJ1-5,ASSLGGGGQPQH
TRBV7-8,NA,TRBJ1-4,ASRSRTGEEKLF
TRBV3-1/TRBV3-2,once,TRBJ2-7,ASSQREGAYEQY
TRBV20-1,NA,TRBJ2-5,SGGHQETQY
TRBV9,NA,TRBJ2-1,ASSVGFITSGNHEQF
TRBV28,few,TRBJ2-1,ASSYTSGRNRHNEQF
TRBV7-9,NA,TRBJ1-5,ASSPDGIQPQH
TRBV9,NA,TRBJ2-7,ASSVPGQGHSGSYEQY
TRBV5-6,NA,TRBJ1-3,ASSPLGQGDGNTIY
TRBV5-1,NA,TRBJ2-2,ASRPGTENTGELF
TRBV6-2/TRBV6-3,NA,TRBJ2-3,ASSYTSGGGDTQY
TRBV18,NA,TRBJ1-6,ASSSTGAMAYNSPLH
TRBV18,NA,TRBJ2-7,ASSPPVVYEQY
TRBV28,NA,TRBJ1-6,ASSPRRERSPLH
TRBV20-1,NA,TRBJ2-3,SASTGTGYTDTQY
TRBV20-1,NA,TRBJ2-3,SASDQGSEY
TRBV5-1,once,TRBJ2-3,ASNVGGLSTDTQY
TRBV6-2/TRBV6-3,NA,TRBJ2-3,ASSLGLAEVDTQY
TRBV19,few,TRBJ2-1,ASSIDLPGQGSYEQF